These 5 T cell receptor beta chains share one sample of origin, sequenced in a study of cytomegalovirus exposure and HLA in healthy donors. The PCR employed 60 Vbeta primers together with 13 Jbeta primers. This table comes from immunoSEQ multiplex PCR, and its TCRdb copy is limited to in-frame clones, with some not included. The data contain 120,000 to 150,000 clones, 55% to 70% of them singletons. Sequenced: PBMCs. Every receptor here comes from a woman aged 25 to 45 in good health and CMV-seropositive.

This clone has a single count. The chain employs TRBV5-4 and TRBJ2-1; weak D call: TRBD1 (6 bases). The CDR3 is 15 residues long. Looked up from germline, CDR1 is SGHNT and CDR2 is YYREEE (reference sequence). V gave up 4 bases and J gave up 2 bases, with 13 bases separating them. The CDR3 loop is CASSQHSGAYNEQFF. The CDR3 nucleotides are TGTGCCAGCAGCCAACACTCAGGGGCCTACAATGAGCAGTTCTTC.

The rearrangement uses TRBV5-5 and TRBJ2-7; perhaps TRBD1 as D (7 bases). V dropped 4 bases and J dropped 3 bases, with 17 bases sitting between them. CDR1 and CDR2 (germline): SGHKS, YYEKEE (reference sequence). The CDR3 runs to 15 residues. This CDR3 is CASSLDGQDYYEQYF. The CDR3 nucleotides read TGTGCCAGCAGCCTGGACGGACAGGACTACTACGAGCAGTACTTC.

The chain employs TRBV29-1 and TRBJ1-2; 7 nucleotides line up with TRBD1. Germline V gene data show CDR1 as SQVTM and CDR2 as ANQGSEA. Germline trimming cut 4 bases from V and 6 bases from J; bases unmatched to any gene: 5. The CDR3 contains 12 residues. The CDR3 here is CSVAAGGNGYTF. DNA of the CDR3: TGCAGCGTTGCAGCAGGGGGAAATGGCTACACCTTC.

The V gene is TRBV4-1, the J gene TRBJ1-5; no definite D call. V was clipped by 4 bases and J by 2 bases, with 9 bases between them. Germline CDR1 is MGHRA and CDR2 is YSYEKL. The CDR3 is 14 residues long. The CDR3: CASSRDLGNQPQHF. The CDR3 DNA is TGCGCCAGCAGCCGAGACCTAGGCAATCAGCCCCAGCATTTT.

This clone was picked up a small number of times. CDR3 residues: CASSLSGTGINEQYF. The DNA of the CDR3 is TGTGCCAGCAGTTTATCCGGGACAGGGATCAACGAGCAGTACTTC. This chain links TRBV27 with TRBJ2-7, with 9 bases lining up with TRBD1. Germline V lookup: CDR1 MNHEY, CDR2 SMNVEV (reference sequence). The CDR3 has 15 amino acids. Trimming at V came to 0 bases and at J to 5 bases, leaving 5 bases not matched to a gene.